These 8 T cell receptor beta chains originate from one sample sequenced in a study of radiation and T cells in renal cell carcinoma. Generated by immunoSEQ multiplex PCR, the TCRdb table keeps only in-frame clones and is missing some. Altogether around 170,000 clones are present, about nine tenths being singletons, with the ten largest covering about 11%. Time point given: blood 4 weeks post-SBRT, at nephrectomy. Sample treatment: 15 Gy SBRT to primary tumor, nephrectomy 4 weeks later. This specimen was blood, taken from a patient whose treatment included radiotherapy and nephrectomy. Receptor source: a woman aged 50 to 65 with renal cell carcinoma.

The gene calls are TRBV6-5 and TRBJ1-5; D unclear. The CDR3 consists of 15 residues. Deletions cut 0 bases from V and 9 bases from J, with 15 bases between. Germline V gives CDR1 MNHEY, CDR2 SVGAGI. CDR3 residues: CASSYSTQTGGPQHF. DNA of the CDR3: TGTGCCAGCAGTTACTCGACTCAGACCGGAGGGCCCCAGCATTTT.

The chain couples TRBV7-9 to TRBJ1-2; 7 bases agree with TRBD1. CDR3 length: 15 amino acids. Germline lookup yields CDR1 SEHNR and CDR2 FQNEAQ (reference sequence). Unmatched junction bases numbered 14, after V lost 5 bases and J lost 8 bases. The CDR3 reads CASSPGGRGAFGYTF. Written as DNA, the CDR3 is TGTGCCAGCAGCCCCGGCGGCAGGGGGGCTTTCGGCTACACCTTC.

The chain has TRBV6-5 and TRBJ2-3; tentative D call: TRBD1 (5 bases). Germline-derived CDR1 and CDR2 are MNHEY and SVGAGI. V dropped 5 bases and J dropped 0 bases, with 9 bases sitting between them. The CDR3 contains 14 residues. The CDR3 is CASSPTVSTDTQYF. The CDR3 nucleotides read TGTGCCAGCAGTCCGACAGTAAGCACAGATACGCAGTATTTT.

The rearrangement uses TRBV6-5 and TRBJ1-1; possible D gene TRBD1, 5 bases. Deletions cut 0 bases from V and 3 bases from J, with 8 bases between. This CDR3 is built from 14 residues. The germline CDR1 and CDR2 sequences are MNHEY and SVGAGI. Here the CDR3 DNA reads TGTGCCAGCAGTTACTCTCAGGGTTACACTGAAGCTTTCTTT. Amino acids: CASSYSQGYTEAFF.

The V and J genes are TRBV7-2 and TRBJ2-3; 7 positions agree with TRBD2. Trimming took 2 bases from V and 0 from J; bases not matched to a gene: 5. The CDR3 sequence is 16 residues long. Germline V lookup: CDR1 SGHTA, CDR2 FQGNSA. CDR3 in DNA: TGTGCCAGCAGCTTACAGACTAGCCTGAGCACAGATACGCAGTATTTT. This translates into CASSLQTSLSTDTQYF.

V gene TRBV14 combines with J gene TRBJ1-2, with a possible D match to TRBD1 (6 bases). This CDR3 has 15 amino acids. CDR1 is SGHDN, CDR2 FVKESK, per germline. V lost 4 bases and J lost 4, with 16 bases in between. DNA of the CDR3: TGTGCCAGCAGCCCTCGGGAAGGGGGAGGCTATGGCTACACCTTC. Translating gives CASSPREGGGYGYTF.

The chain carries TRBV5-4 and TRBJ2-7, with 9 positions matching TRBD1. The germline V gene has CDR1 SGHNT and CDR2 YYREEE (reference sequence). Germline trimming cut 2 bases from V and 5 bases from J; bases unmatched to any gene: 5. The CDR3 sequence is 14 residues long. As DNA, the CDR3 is TGTGCCAGCAGCTTAGGTTGGGACAGGGACGAGCAGTACTTC. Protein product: CASSLGWDRDEQYF.

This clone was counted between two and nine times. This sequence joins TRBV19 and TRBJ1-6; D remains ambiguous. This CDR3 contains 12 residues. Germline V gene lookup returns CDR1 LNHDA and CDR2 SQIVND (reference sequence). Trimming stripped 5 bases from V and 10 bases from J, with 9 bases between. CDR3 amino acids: CASSEGSSPLHF. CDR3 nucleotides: TGTGCCAGTAGTGAGGGTAGCTCACCCCTCCACTTT.